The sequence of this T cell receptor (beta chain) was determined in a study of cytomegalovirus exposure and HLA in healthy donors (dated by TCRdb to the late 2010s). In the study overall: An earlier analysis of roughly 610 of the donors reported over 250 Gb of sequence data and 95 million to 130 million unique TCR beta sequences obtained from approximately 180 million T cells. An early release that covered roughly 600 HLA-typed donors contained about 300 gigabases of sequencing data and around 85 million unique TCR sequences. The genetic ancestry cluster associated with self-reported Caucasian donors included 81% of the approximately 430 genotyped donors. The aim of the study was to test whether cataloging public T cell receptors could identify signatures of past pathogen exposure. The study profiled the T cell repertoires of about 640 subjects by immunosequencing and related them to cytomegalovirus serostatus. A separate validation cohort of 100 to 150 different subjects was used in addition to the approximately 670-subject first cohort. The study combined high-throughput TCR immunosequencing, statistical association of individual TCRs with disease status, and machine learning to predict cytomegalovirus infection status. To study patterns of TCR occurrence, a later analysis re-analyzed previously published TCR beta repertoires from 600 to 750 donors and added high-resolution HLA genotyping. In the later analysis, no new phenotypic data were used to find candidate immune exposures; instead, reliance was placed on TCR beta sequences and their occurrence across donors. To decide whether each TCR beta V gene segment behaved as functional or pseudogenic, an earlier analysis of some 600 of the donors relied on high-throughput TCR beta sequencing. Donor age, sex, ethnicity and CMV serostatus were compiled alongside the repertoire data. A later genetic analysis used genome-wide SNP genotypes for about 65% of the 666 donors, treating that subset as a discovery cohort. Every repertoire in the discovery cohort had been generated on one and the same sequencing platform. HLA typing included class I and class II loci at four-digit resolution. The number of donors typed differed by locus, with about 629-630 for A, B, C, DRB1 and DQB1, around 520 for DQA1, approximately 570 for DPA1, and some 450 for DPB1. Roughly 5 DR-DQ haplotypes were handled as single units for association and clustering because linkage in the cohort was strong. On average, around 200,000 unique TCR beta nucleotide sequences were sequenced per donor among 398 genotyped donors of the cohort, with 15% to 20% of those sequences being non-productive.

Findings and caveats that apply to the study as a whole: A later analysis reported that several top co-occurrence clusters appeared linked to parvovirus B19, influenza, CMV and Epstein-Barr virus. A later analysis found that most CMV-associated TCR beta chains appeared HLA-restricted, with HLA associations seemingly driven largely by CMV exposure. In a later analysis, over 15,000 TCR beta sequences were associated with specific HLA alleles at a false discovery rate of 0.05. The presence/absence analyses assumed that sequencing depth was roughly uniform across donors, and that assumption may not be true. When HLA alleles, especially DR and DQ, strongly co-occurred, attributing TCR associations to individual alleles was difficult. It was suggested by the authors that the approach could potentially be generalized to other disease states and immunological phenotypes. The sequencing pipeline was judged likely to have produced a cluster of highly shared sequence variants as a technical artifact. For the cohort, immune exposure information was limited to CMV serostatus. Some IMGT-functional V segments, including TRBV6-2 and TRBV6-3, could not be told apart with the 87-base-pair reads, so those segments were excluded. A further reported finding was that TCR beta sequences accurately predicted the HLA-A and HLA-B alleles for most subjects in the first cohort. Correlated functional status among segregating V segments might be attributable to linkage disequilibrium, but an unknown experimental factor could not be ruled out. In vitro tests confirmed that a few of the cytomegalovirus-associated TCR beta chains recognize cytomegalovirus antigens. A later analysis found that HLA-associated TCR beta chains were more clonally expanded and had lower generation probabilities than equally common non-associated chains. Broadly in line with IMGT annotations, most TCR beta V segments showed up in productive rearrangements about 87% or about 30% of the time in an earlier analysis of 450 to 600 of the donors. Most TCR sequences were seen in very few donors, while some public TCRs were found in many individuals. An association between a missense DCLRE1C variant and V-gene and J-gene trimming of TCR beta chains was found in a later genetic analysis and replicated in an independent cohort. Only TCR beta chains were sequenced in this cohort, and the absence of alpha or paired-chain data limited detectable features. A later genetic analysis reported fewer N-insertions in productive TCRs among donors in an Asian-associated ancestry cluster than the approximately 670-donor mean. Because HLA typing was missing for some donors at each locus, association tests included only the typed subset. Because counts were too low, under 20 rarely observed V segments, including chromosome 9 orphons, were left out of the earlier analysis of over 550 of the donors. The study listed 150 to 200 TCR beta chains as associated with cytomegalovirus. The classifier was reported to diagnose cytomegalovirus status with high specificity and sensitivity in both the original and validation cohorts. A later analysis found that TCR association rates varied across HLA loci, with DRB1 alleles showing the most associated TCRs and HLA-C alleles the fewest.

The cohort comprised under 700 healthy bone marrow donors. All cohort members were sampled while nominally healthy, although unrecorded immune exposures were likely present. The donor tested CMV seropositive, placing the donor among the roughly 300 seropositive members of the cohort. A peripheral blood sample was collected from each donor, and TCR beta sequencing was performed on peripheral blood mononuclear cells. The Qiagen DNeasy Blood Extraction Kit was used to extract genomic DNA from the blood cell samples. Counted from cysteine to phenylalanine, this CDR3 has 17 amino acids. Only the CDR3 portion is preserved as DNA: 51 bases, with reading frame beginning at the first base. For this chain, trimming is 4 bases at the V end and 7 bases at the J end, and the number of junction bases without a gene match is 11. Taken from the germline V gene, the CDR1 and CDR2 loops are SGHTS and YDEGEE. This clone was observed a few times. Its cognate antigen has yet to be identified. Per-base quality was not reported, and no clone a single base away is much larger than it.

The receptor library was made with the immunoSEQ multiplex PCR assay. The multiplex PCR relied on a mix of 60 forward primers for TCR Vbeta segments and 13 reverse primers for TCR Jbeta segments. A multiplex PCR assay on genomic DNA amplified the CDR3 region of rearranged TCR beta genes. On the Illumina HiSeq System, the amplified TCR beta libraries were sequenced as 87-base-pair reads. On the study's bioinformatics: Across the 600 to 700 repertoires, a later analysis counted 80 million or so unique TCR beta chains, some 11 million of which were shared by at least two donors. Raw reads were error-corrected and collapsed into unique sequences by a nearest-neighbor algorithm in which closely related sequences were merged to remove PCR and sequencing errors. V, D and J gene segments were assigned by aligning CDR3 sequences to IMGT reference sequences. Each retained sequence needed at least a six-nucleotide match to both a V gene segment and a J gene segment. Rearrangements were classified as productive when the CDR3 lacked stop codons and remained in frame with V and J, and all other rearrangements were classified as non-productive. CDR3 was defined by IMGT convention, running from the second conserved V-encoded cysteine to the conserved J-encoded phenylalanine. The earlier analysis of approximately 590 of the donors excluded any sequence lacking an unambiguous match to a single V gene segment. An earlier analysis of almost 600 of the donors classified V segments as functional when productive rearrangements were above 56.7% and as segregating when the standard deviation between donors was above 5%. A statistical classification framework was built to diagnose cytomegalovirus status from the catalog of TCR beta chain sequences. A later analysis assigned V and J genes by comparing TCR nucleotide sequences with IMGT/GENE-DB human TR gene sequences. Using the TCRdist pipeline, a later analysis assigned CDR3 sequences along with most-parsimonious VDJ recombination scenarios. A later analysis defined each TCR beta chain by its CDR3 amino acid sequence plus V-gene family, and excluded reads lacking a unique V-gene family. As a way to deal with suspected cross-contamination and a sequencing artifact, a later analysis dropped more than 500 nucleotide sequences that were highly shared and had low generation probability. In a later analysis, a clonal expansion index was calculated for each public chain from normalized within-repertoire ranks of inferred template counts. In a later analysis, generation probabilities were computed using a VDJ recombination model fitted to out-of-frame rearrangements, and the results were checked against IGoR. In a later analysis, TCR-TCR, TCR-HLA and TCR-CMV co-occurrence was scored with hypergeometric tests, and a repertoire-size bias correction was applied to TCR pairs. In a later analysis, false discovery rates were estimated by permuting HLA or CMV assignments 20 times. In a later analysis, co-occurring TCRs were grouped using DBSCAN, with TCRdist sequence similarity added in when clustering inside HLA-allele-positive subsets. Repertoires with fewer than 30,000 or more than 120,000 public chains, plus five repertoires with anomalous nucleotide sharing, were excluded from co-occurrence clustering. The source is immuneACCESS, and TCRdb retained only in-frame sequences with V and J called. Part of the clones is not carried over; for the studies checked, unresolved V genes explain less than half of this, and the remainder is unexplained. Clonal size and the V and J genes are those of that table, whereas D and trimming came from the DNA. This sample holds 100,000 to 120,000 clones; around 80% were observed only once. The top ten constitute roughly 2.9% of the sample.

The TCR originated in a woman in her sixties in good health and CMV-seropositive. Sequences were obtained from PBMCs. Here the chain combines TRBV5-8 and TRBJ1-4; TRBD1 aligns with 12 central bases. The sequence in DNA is TGTGCCAGCAGCACCGGGACAGGGGGCATGTTATCTGAAAAACTGTTTTTT. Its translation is CASSTGTGGMLSEKLFF.